The 26 T cell receptor beta chains reported below all come from one sample, sequenced in a study of regulatory T cells in long-lasting Graves disease. As for time point: newly diagnosed GD, antithyroid drugs for less than 3 months. Extracted RNA from PBMCs served as the source of the TCR library. CDR3-region Arm-PCR and iRepertoire HTBI primers produced the TCR beta libraries. TCRdb reprocessed the multiplex PCR reads with MiXCR, giving one entry per CDR3 protein. The sample lists hundreds of thousands of distinct CDR3 sequences, approximately 15% occurring once. The same sample was also used in a study of T cells in Graves' hyperthyroidism and ophthalmopathy.

Here the sequenced sample was peripheral blood mononuclear cells (PBMCs), taken at new diagnosis, from a patient treated with antithyroid drugs. Receptor source: a woman between 40 and 55 years old with Graves disease.

In this sample, this clonotype turned up many times. This chain uses TRBV28 with TRBJ2-5; D remains ambiguous. Germline V gene sequence: CDR1 MDHEN, CDR2 SYDVKM. The V end was cut by 11 bases, the J end by 3 bases, with 13 bases between. The CDR3 has 12 residues. The CDR3 region is CASTVRKETQYF. The CDR3 DNA is TGTGCCTCGACTGTGCGGAAAGAGACCCAGTACTTC.

This clonotype was counted between two and nine times. The chain's CDR3 is CASTYGGSTGELFF. CDR3 sequence (DNA): TGTGCCAGCACCTACGGGGGTAGCACCGGGGAGCTGTTTTTT. The rearrangement joins TRBV6-1 to TRBJ2-2, with D possibly TRBD2 on 6 matching bases. V lost 7 bases to trimming and J lost 4 bases, with 13 bases between them. The CDR3 is 14 residues long. In germline, CDR1 is MNHNS, CDR2 SASEGT.

This clonotype showed up many times. J is TRBJ1-2 and V is TRBV28, with a tentative D call TRBD1 (5 bases). Germline V CDR1 and CDR2: MDHEN, SYDVKM. The CDR3 is made up of 13 amino acids. Between the trimmed V and J ends, which lost 6 bases and 2 bases, there was a span of 10 bases. CDR3 in DNA: TGTGCCAGCAGGCTGACAGCGAACTATGGCTACACCTTC. Translated: CASRLTANYGYTF.

This clonotype was recorded at least ten times. The gene calls are TRBV15 and TRBJ2-1; D is uncertain. CDR1 and CDR2 from the germline V gene are LNHNV and YYDKDF (reference sequence). The CDR3 covers 15 residues. Deletions cut 0 bases from V and 7 bases from J, with 13 bases between. The DNA of the CDR3 is TGTGCCACCAGCAGAGAAGGGCAGCGACTGAATGAGCAGTTCTTC. It yields the protein CATSREGQRLNEQFF.

This clonotype was seen only once. The J gene is TRBJ2-2, the V gene TRBV6-1; possible D gene TRBD1, 6 bases. The germline V gene encodes CDR1 MNHNS and CDR2 SASEGT. The CDR3 extends over 15 amino acids. Trimming pared 9 bases from V and 1 base from J, leaving 15 bases between. The CDR3 DNA sequence: TGTGCCAGTAGAACCGGGACAATGAACACCGGGGAGCTGTTTTTT. Translating it yields CASRTGTMNTGELFF.

The chain links TRBV18 to TRBJ1-1; D may be TRBD1 (5 bases). The V end lost 0 bases, the J end lost 0 bases, and 8 bases lay between the germline ends. There are 15 residues in the CDR3. From germline, CDR1 is KGHSH and CDR2 LQKENI. CDR3 nucleotides: TGTGCCAGCTCACCACCCCAGGGTATGAACACTGAAGCTTTCTTT. This encodes CASSPPQGMNTEAFF. Using reference TRBV18 and TRBJ1-1 for the parts outside the CDR3, the full variable domain is NAGVMQNPRHLVRRRGQEARLRCSPMKGHSHVYWYRQLPEEGLKFMVYLQKENIIDESGMPKERFSAEFPKEGPSILRIQQVVRGDSAAYFCASSPPQGMNTEAFFGQGTRLTVV.

This clonotype was picked up many times. V is TRBV6-5 and J is TRBJ2-6; 7 positions match TRBD2. Per germline, CDR1 MNHEY and CDR2 SVGAGI. V was pared by 0 bases and J by 0 bases, with 11 bases of the junction left unmatched. The CDR3 covers 20 residues. The CDR3 DNA reads as TGTGCCAGCAGTTACTCGAGACAGACTAGCCCCTCCTCTGGGGCCAACGTCCTGACTTTC. Protein sequence: CASSYSRQTSPSSGANVLTF.

The V call is TRBV11-3, the J call TRBJ2-5; 8 nucleotides line up with TRBD2. The V segment lost 5 bases and the J segment 1 base; nucleotides outside the gene matches: 6. This CDR3 contains 15 residues. Per the germline V gene, CDR1 is SGHNT and CDR2 is YENEEA. The CDR3 reads CASSKGSGIQETQYF. CDR3 in DNA: TGTGCCAGCAGCAAAGGTAGCGGGATCCAAGAGACCCAGTACTTC. Full variable domain (rest looked up from reference TRBV11-3 and TRBJ2-5): EAGVVQSPRYKIIEKKQPVAFWCNPISGHNTLYWYLQNLGQGPELLIRYENEEAVDDSQLPKDRFSAERLKGVDSTLKIQPAELGDSAVYLCASSKGSGIQETQYFGPGTRLLVL.

The V and J genes are TRBV14 and TRBJ2-2; the D call may be TRBD1 or TRBD2 (5 bases each). This CDR3 contains 15 residues. Per germline, CDR1 SGHDN and CDR2 FVKESK. Trimming left V 1 base short and J 4 bases short, with 10 bases between. The CDR3 sequence is CASSQVVGTTGELFF. The CDR3 region has the DNA TGTGCCAGCAGCCAAGTAGTCGGGACCACCGGGGAGCTGTTTTTT.

This sequence joins TRBV28 and TRBJ1-2, with D possibly matching TRBD1 (5 bases). This CDR3 contains 14 residues. The germline V gene encodes CDR1 MDHEN and CDR2 SYDVKM. V gave up 5 bases and J gave up 4 bases, with 14 bases separating them. DNA of the CDR3: TGTGCCAGCAGTAATGGGGGGGTCCTCTATGGCTACACCTTC. Protein: CASSNGGVLYGYTF.

The V gene is TRBV11-2, the J gene TRBJ1-1; D is unclear. This CDR3 has 13 residues. Trimming removed 5 bases from V and 0 bases from J, with 7 bases in between. Germline assignment: CDR1 SGHAT and CDR2 FQNNGV. In DNA, the CDR3 is TGTGCCAGCAGCCACGCCGTGAACACTGAAGCTTTCTTT. Translated, it gives CASSHAVNTEAFF.

This clonotype was observed a few times. As DNA, the CDR3 is TGTGCTAGTGGTTTGGTCCAGCCCCCTCCCCAGTATTTT. Its translation: CASGLVQPPPQYF. J is TRBJ2-3 and V is TRBV12-5; D not resolved. The CDR3 runs 13 residues. The V and J ends lost 0 bases and 12 bases respectively, with 13 bases between them. Germline V gives CDR1 LGHNT, CDR2 FRNRAP.

The chain links TRBV20-1 to TRBJ2-2; no clear D. Germline-derived CDR1 and CDR2 are DFQATT and SNEGSKA (reference sequence). The germline V and J ends were trimmed by 4 bases and 4 bases, with 10 bases remaining between them. This CDR3 contains 13 residues. CDR3 amino acids: CSAMGLGTGELFF. CDR3 nucleotides: TGCAGTGCTATGGGCCTCGGCACCGGGGAGCTGTTTTTT.

This chain links TRBV7-2 with TRBJ2-5; 13 bases are a match to TRBD2. The CDR3 covers 16 residues. The germline V gene has CDR1 SGHTA and CDR2 FQGNSA. After removal of 1 base from V and 5 bases from J, the junction contained 4 bases not matched to a gene. This CDR3 reads CASSLETSGRLETQYF. CDR3 bases: TGTGCCAGCAGCTTAGAGACTAGCGGGAGGTTGGAGACCCAGTACTTC.

This clonotype has more than one count but fewer than ten. The chain employs TRBV9 and TRBJ2-5; tentative D call: TRBD1 (6 bases). The CDR3 sequence is 13 residues long. The V and J ends lost 1 base and 5 bases respectively, with 9 bases between them. The germline CDR1 and CDR2 sequences are SGDLS and YYNGEE. Here the CDR3 DNA reads TGTGCCAGCAGCGTAAACAGGGATGAGACCCAGTACTTC. Translated, it gives CASSVNRDETQYF. Combining the CDR3 with reference TRBV9 and TRBJ2-5 gives the whole variable domain DSGVTQTPKHLITATGQRVTLRCSPRSGDLSVYWYQQSLDQGLQFLIQYYNGEERAKGNILERFSAQQFPDLHSELNLSSLELGDSALYFCASSVNRDETQYFGPGTRLLVL.

The chain couples TRBV29-1 to TRBJ2-1, with 7 bases aligning to TRBD1. CDR1 SQVTM and CDR2 ANQGSEA come from the germline V gene. This CDR3 comprises 17 residues. Trimming removed 0 bases from V and 0 bases from J; junction bases left unmatched: 8. CDR3 DNA sequence: TGCAGCGTTGAAGATCAAAACAGGGGATTCTCCTACAATGAGCAGTTCTTC. It codes for CSVEDQNRGFSYNEQFF.

This clonotype was picked up a small number of times. The rearrangement joins TRBV28 to TRBJ2-7; perhaps TRBD2 as D (5 bases). There are 17 residues in the CDR3. Deletions cut 4 bases from V and 0 bases from J, with 19 bases between. Germline V gene data show CDR1 as MDHEN and CDR2 as SYDVKM. This chain's CDR3 is CASSYPRERLISYEQYF. The CDR3 DNA follows: TGTGCCAGCAGTTACCCAAGGGAGCGCCTGATCTCCTACGAGCAGTACTTC.

This clonotype showed up many times. This chain links TRBV29-1 with TRBJ2-7; TRBD2 agrees at 13 bases. Per germline, CDR1 SQVTM and CDR2 ANQGSEA. This CDR3 has 14 amino acids. With 1 base clipped from V and 5 bases from J, the junction kept 2 bases outside the gene matches. The CDR3 nucleotides read TGCAGCGTTGAAGCCGGACTAGCGGGAGACGAGCAGTACTTC. This sequence encodes CSVEAGLAGDEQYF.

The chain recombines TRBV30 with TRBJ1-1, with 8 nucleotides matching TRBD1. The CDR3 runs to 14 residues. The V and J ends lost 3 bases and 5 bases, in that order; junction bases with no gene match: 8. Germline V lookup: CDR1 GTSNPN, CDR2 SVGIG (reference sequence). The CDR3 DNA reads TGTGCCTGGAGGAACACAGGGGGATGGACTGAAGCTTTCTTT. Its translation is CAWRNTGGWTEAFF. Together with reference TRBV30 and TRBJ1-1, the CDR3 gives the full variable domain: SQTIHQWPATLVQPVGSPLSLECTVEGTSNPNLYWYRQAAGRGLQLLFYSVGIGQISSEVPQNLSASRPQDRQFILSSKKLLLSDSGFYLCAWRNTGGWTEAFFGQGTRLTVV.

This clonotype was counted ten times or more. The V and J genes are TRBV28 and TRBJ1-5; D unresolved. This CDR3 spans 12 amino acids. Germline values: CDR1 MDHEN, CDR2 SYDVKM. Deletions cut 8 bases from V and 3 bases from J, with 8 bases between. CDR3 in DNA: TGTGCCAGCGGCCGAACCAATCAGCCCCAGCATTTT. Its protein product is CASGRTNQPQHF. Supplemented by reference TRBV28 and TRBJ1-5, the full variable domain reads DVKVTQSSRYLVKRTGEKVFLECVQDMDHENMFWYRQDPGLGLRLIYFSYDVKMKEKGDIPEGYSVSREKKERFSLILESASTNQTSMYLCASGRTNQPQHFGDGTRLSIL.

There are a few counts of this clonotype. The chain is built from TRBV11-3 and TRBJ2-3, with D possibly being TRBD1 (6 bases). CDR3 length: 17 amino acids. Germline V gene sequence: CDR1 SGHNT, CDR2 YENEEA. V gave up 1 base and J gave up 0 bases, with 14 bases separating them. The chain's CDR3 is CASSLGPTGYSTDTQYF. As DNA, the CDR3 is TGTGCCAGCAGCTTAGGCCCCACAGGGTACAGCACAGATACGCAGTATTTT.

This clonotype was seen at least ten times. J is TRBJ1-6 and V is TRBV6-2 or TRBV6-3, with D uncertain. The germline V gene has CDR1 MNHEY and CDR2 SVGEGT. V gave up 0 bases and J gave up 0 bases, with 9 bases separating them. This CDR3 has 17 amino acids. The DNA for the CDR3 is TGTGCCAGCAGTTACTCGATCGGAAGCTCCTATAATTCACCCCTCCACTTT. It yields the protein CASSYSIGSSYNSPLHF.

This clonotype was seen many times. This chain connects TRBV7-9 to TRBJ2-7; perhaps TRBD2 as D (5 bases). The CDR3 sequence is 13 residues long. V lost 5 bases and J lost 2, with 10 bases in between. Germline CDR1 reads SEHNR; CDR2 reads FQNEAQ (reference sequence). The CDR3 DNA reads as TGTGCCAGCAGCAGCCGGGAAACCTACGAGCAGTACTTC. It yields the protein CASSSRETYEQYF.

The V gene is TRBV6-5, the J gene TRBJ1-1; the D gene is possibly TRBD1 (5 bases). V lost 0 bases and J lost 5, with 13 bases in between. The CDR3 extends over 15 amino acids. Per germline, CDR1 MNHEY and CDR2 SVGAGI. The DNA for the CDR3 is TGTGCCAGCAGTTACTCCGGGCCGAGGGGTACTGAAGCTTTCTTT. It codes for CASSYSGPRGTEAFF.

The CDR3 coding sequence is TGCAGCGTTGAGAGGAGGACACCGAACACCGGGGAGCTGTTTTTT. It translates to CSVERRTPNTGELFF. The gene calls are TRBV29-1 and TRBJ2-2; the D call may be TRBD1 or TRBD2 (5 bases each). Germline V lookup: CDR1 SQVTM, CDR2 ANQGSEA. CDR3 length: 15 residues. V was pared by 3 bases and J by 0 bases, with 11 bases between.

This clonotype turned up a few times. A much larger clone is a single base away; this may be a read error. V gene TRBV12-3 or TRBV12-4 combines with J gene TRBJ2-1; D may be TRBD2 (5 bases). V was shortened by 6 bases and J by 7 bases, with 13 bases between the two germline ends. The length of the CDR3 is 13 residues. The CDR3 bases are TGTGCCAGCAGGTCAACTAGTGGGAATGAGCAGTTCTTC. Residues: CASRSTSGNEQFF.